What follows describes a single T cell receptor beta chain. These data originate in a study of blood T cell repertoires in COVID-19. As originally analysed: Reference gene primers were amplified, and this amplification served to estimate nucleated cell counts. Repertoires were generated with immunoSEQ multiplex PCR, while TCRdb's copy carries only in-frame clones and drops some. For V, J and clone size, that table is used; D and trimming come from the DNA. The repertoire has 310,000 or so clones, just over 90% of them found once; the top ten carry 2.2%. Between the trimmed V and J ends, which lost 4 bases and 5 bases, there was a span of 5 bases. CDR1 and CDR2 (germline): MGHRA, YSYEKL. CDR3 length: 11 amino acids.

This receptor was obtained from a woman younger than 45 with COVID-19, enrolled during active disease. The rearrangement joins TRBV4-1 to TRBJ1-2; D unresolved. The sample comprised peripheral blood. In DNA form, the CDR3 reads TGCGCCAGCAGCCCGGGGTATGGCTACACCTTC. Amino acid sequence: CASSPGYGYTF.